What follows describes a single T cell receptor (beta chain). The data derive from a study of blood T cell repertoires in COVID-19. The overall study: From the United States, Italy and Spain came samples of acute and convalescent COVID-19.

The CDR3 has 12 amino acids. V shed 6 bases and J shed 6 bases, with 12 bases lying between them. CDR1 is SEHNR and CDR2 is FQNEAQ in the germline V gene (reference sequence). Methods used by the authors: Scientists estimated how many nucleated cells there were by amplifying reference gene primers. TCRdb keeps only in-frame clones here, not all; method: immunoSEQ multiplex PCR. V and J calls and clone size follow that table, whereas D and trimming were derived from the DNA. The sample includes about 310,000 clones, around 87% of them seen just once. The J gene is TRBJ2-7, the V gene TRBV7-9; D is ambiguous. Material for sequencing was peripheral blood. This receptor was obtained from a man aged 50-59 years with active or convalescent COVID-19. The CDR3 DNA follows: TGTGCCAGCAGTCCCGATTCGGGCGAGCAGTACTTC. Translation gives CASSPDSGEQYF. Complete variable domain (other parts from reference TRBV7-9 and TRBJ2-7): DTGVSQNPRHKITKRGQNVTFRCDPISEHNRLYWYRQTLGQGPEFLTYFQNEAQLEKSRLLSDRFSAERPKGSFSTLEIQRTEQGDSAMYLCASSPDSGEQYFGPGTRLTVT.